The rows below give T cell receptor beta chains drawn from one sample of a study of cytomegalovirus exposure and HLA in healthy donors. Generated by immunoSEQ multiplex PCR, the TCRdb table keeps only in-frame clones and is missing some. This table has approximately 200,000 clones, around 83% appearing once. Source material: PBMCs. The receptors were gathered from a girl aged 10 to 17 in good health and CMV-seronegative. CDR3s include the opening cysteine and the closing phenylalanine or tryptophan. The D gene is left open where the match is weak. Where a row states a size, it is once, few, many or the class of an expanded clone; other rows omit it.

CASSGLTGGGYTF,TGTGCCAGTAGTGGACTGACAGGGGGTGGCTACACCTTC,13,TRBD1,TRBV19,-,TRBJ1-2
CASSYGQVNEKLFF,TGTGCCAGCAGTTACGGACAGGTTAATGAAAAACTGTTTTTT,14,TRBD1,TRBV6-6,-,TRBJ1-4
CASSKAGDTEAFF,TGTGCCAGTAGCAAGGCAGGGGACACTGAAGCTTTCTTT,13,-,TRBV19,-,TRBJ1-1
CASSRDRGYEQYF,TGTGCCAGCAGCCGGGACAGGGGTTACGAGCAGTACTTC,13,TRBD1,TRBV6-1,-,TRBJ2-7
CASSRQGLNEKLFF,TGTGCCAGCAGCCGACAGGGCCTTAATGAAAAACTGTTTTTT,14,TRBD1,TRBV11-1,-,TRBJ1-4
CASSLSRRGAYEQYF,TGTGCCAGCAGCTTGTCACGGCGGGGTGCCTACGAGCAGTACTTC,15,-,TRBV5-6,-,TRBJ2-7
CASSQELGQGLSGANVLTF,TGTGCCAGCAGCCAAGAGCTGGGACAGGGACTTTCCGGGGCCAACGTCCTGACTTTC,19,TRBD1,TRBV4-2,-,TRBJ2-6
CAWSPQGQGYQPQHF,TGTGCCTGGAGTCCCCAGGGACAGGGGTATCAGCCCCAGCATTTT,15,TRBD1,TRBV30,once,TRBJ1-5
CASSLAGQSEAFF,TGTGCCAGCAGCTTAGCGGGACAGAGTGAAGCTTTCTTT,13,TRBD1,TRBV7-6,-,TRBJ1-1
CASSLGQLNYEQYF,TGTGCCAGCAGCCTCGGACAGCTAAACTACGAGCAGTACTTC,14,-,TRBV2,-,TRBJ2-7
CSAGSRTGGSTEAFF,TGCAGCGCTGGATCCCGGACAGGGGGGTCGACTGAAGCTTTCTTT,15,TRBD1,TRBV29-1,-,TRBJ1-1
CASSSLAGSQETQYF,TGTGCCAGCAGCTCGCTGGCGGGCTCCCAAGAGACCCAGTACTTC,15,-,TRBV7-3,-,TRBJ2-5
CASSSGTSGFRTQYF,TGTGCCAGCAGCTCCGGGACTAGCGGATTTAGGACCCAGTACTTC,15,TRBD2,TRBV7-3,once,TRBJ2-5
CASSGLRQGKNSPLHF,TGTGCCAGCAGCGGGCTAAGACAGGGAAAGAATTCACCCCTCCACTTT,16,TRBD1,TRBV11-2,-,TRBJ1-6
CASSLSPIIRGGNTEAFF,TGTGCCAGCAGCTTATCTCCTATAATACGAGGGGGGAACACTGAAGCTTTCTTT,18,-,TRBV7-9,-,TRBJ1-1
CASSRGTGGAYEQYF,TGTGCCAGCAGCCGCGGGACAGGGGGAGCCTACGAGCAGTACTTC,15,TRBD1,TRBV5-4,-,TRBJ2-7
CASSQTHTNSPLHF,TGCGCCAGCAGCCAAACACACACGAATTCACCCCTCCACTTT,14,-,TRBV4-3,-,TRBJ1-6
CASSLGTEKLLFF,TGTGCCAGCAGCCTCGGGACAGAGAAGTTACTGTTTTTT,13,TRBD1,TRBV11-2,-,TRBJ1-4
CAWSVSGSVFMNTEAFF,TGTGCCTGGAGTGTATCCGGGTCCGTCTTCATGAACACTGAAGCTTTCTTT,17,-,TRBV30,-,TRBJ1-1
CASTSEQADNIYNEQFF,TGTGCCAGCACCTCAGAACAGGCAGACAATATCTACAATGAGCAGTTCTTC,17,-,TRBV28,-,TRBJ2-1
CASRRGSYGYTF,TGTGCCAGCCGCCGGGGGTCCTATGGCTACACCTTC,12,-,TRBV19,-,TRBJ1-2
CASSWVQGSGELFF,TGTGCCAGCTCGTGGGTACAGGGCTCCGGGGAGCTGTTTTTT,14,-,TRBV6-6,-,TRBJ2-2
CASSLTVTGGQETQYF,TGTGCCAGCAGCTTAACGGTGACAGGGGGGCAAGAGACCCAGTACTTC,16,TRBD1,TRBV7-2,-,TRBJ2-5
CASSLGRGQSPLHF,TGTGCCAGCAGCTTGGGCAGGGGGCAGTCACCCCTCCACTTT,14,TRBD1,TRBV5-6,-,TRBJ1-6
CASSLGQYGGNNQPQHF,TGCGCCAGCAGCTTGGGACAGTACGGGGGAAACAATCAGCCCCAGCATTTT,17,-,TRBV5-1,-,TRBJ1-5
CASSLGDRDDEKLFF,TGTGCCAGCAGCCTCGGGGACAGGGATGATGAAAAACTGTTTTTT,15,TRBD1,TRBV11-2,-,TRBJ1-4
CASSLPGGLRPLHF,TGTGCCAGCAGCCTACCTGGAGGTTTACGGCCCCTCCACTTT,14,-,TRBV5-6,-,TRBJ1-6
CASSYSRPVLHF,TGTGCCAGCAGTTACTCGAGGCCGGTCCTCCACTTT,12,-,TRBV6-6,-,TRBJ1-6
CASAPLYENGYTF,TGTGCCAGCGCCCCCCTCTACGAAAATGGCTACACCTTC,13,-,TRBV27,-,TRBJ1-2
CATSRPRQYRTDTQYF,TGTGCCACCAGCAGACCCCGACAGTACCGGACAGATACGCAGTATTTT,16,-,TRBV15,-,TRBJ2-3
CASSQDGTSVGELFF,TGTGCCAGCAGCCAAGATGGGACTAGCGTCGGGGAGCTGTTTTTT,15,TRBD2,TRBV4-2,-,TRBJ2-2
CASSLQEGNEQFF,TGCGCCAGCAGCTTGCAGGAGGGGAATGAGCAGTTCTTC,13,-,TRBV5-1,-,TRBJ2-1
CASTRGSSGRNEQFF,TGTGCCAGCACCCGAGGGAGTAGCGGGAGGAATGAGCAGTTCTTC,15,TRBD2,TRBV28,-,TRBJ2-1
CASSQHARQGFGGTQYF,TGTGCCAGCAGCCAACACGCAAGACAGGGGTTTGGGGGGACCCAGTACTTC,17,TRBD1,TRBV7-2,few,TRBJ2-5
CASSSQVNTEAFF,TGTGCCAGCAGCTCACAGGTGAACACTGAAGCTTTCTTT,13,-,TRBV7-7,-,TRBJ1-1
CASSFGTSGRITYNEQFF,TGCGCCAGCAGCTTTGGGACTAGCGGGAGGATCACCTACAATGAGCAGTTCTTC,18,TRBD2,TRBV5-1,-,TRBJ2-1
CASSRSGAGTDTQYF,TGTGCCAGCAGTCGAAGCGGAGCCGGCACAGATACGCAGTATTTT,15,-,TRBV2,-,TRBJ2-3
CASSLGQLNYGYTF,TGTGCCAGCAGCTTAGGACAGTTGAACTATGGCTACACCTTC,14,-,TRBV7-9,-,TRBJ1-2
CASSMGGNEQFF,TGTGCCAGTAGTATGGGAGGCAATGAGCAGTTCTTC,12,-,TRBV19,-,TRBJ2-1
CASSPRVGLAGGPIGETQYF,TGTGCCAGCAGCCCCAGGGTGGGGTTAGCGGGAGGGCCGATCGGTGAGACCCAGTACTTC,20,TRBD2,TRBV9,-,TRBJ2-5
CAWSAGYQPQHF,TGTGCCTGGAGTGCAGGGTATCAGCCCCAGCATTTT,12,-,TRBV30,few,TRBJ1-5
CASSLPREGRNYGYTF,TGTGCCAGCAGTCTCCCCCGGGAGGGGCGTAACTATGGCTACACCTTC,16,-,TRBV28,-,TRBJ1-2
CASSQGQSSDEQYF,TGCGCCAGCAGCCAAGGACAGAGCAGTGACGAGCAGTACTTC,14,-,TRBV4-1,-,TRBJ2-7
CASSFSGSVHNEQFF,TGTGCCAGCAGTTTTAGCGGGAGTGTGCACAATGAGCAGTTCTTC,15,TRBD2,TRBV28,few,TRBJ2-1